The clone carrying this T cell receptor (beta chain) has a count of ten or more. This beta chain was picked up by a library intended for alpha chains and is off target, so its count carries little meaning. This record belongs to a study of spatial heterogeneity in lung cancer. The time point is: sample taken at primary tumor resection. In each case, whole RNA from tumor, nontumor lung or frozen PBMC was sequenced unsorted. Patients with untreated early-stage non-small cell lung cancer, numbering roughly 69, were the donors. MiXCR was run by TCRdb on the 5' RACE reads, yielding one entry per CDR3 protein. The repertoire holds over 10,000 distinct CDR3 sequences, with around 4% as singletons. The receptor was isolated from a male donor with early-stage non-small cell lung cancer. Here the sequenced sample was PBMCs, taken at surgery.

CDR3 DNA sequence: TGTGCCATCAGTGAGTCGACACTCGGGGAGCTGTTTTTT. Its protein product is CAISESTLGELFF. The chain has TRBV10-3 and TRBJ2-2; D is uncertain. The CDR3 contains 13 residues. V gave up 0 bases and J gave up 7 bases, with 6 bases separating them. Germline loops: CDR1 ENHRY, CDR2 SYGVKD.